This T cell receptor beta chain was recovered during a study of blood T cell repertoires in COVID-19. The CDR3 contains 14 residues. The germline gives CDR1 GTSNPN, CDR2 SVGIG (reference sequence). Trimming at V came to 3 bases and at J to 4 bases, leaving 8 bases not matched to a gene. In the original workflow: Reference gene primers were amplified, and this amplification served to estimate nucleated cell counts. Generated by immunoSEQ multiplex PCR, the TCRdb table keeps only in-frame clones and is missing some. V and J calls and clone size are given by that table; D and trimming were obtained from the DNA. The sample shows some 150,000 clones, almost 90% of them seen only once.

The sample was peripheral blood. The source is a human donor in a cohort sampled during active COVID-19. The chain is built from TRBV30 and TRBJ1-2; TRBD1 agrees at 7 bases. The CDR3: CAWSITGAGYGYTF. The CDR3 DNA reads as TGTGCCTGGAGCATTACAGGGGCGGGCTATGGCTACACCTTC.